These 24 T cell receptor beta chains came from one sample sequenced in a study of technical replicates of blood from several donors. Libraries were prepared by immunoSEQ multiplex PCR; TCRdb keeps only in-frame clonotypes and omits some of them. The table has about 100,000 clones, approximately 95% seen once. Source material: T cells isolated from PBMCs. The source of these receptors is a human donor in good health.

V is TRBV28 and J is TRBJ2-2, with D perhaps matching TRBD1 (6 bases). Germline CDR1 is MDHEN and CDR2 is SYDVKM. V was cut by 5 bases and J by 4 bases, with 17 bases left in between. This CDR3 comprises 16 residues. CDR3 nucleotide sequence: TGTGCCAGCAGTGTGCCCCAGGGGCCAGGCACCGGGGAGCTGTTTTTT. Its translation is CASSVPQGPGTGELFF.

V is TRBV28 and J is TRBJ2-5; D perhaps matches TRBD2 (6 bases). V was pared by 6 bases and J by 5 bases, with 10 bases between. Germline values: CDR1 MDHEN, CDR2 SYDVKM. The CDR3 covers 12 residues. CDR3 sequence (DNA): TGTGCCAGCAGCTGGGAGGTGGAGACCCAGTACTTC. It specifies CASSWEVETQYF.

V gene TRBV20-1 combines with J gene TRBJ2-2; no clear D gene. Germline CDR1 DFQATT, CDR2 SNEGSKA (reference sequence). The CDR3 is 11 amino acids. Trimming removed 2 bases at V and 6 bases at J, with 4 bases between. This CDR3 is CSARYSGELFF. The CDR3 DNA reads as TGCAGTGCTAGATACTCCGGGGAGCTGTTTTTT.

This chain connects TRBV19 to TRBJ2-1; D ambiguous. The germline V and J ends were trimmed by 6 bases and 7 bases, with 10 bases remaining between them. The CDR3 is made up of 12 amino acids. Germline V CDR1 and CDR2: LNHDA, SQIVND (reference sequence). The CDR3 nucleotides are TGTGCCAGTAGCCCCCCTTATAATGAGCAGTTCTTC. Its protein is CASSPPYNEQFF. Using reference TRBV19 and TRBJ2-1 for the parts outside the CDR3, the full variable domain is DGGITQSPKYLFRKEGQNVTLSCEQNLNHDAMYWYRQDPGQGLRLIYYSQIVNDFQKGDIAEGYSVSREKKESFPLTVTSAQKNPTAFYLCASSPPYNEQFFGPGTRLTVL.

This clone was counted a single time. This chain joins TRBV19 and TRBJ2-5; 12 bases map to TRBD2. The CDR3 is 15 amino acids. The junction had 6 bases not matched to a gene; V was cut back by 5 bases and J by 5 bases. Germline V gives CDR1 LNHDA, CDR2 SQIVND (reference sequence). The CDR3, as DNA: TGTGCCAGTAGTGACGGACTAGCGGGAACGGAGACCCAGTACTTC. This translates into CASSDGLAGTETQYF.

V and J are TRBV5-4 and TRBJ2-7, with TRBD1 identical over 11 bases. CDR1 and CDR2 (germline): SGHNT, YYREEE (reference sequence). The CDR3 consists of 15 residues. J was trimmed by 4 bases and V by 0 bases; bases with no gene match: 3. This chain's CDR3 is CASSLGGTGGYEQYF. The CDR3 region has the DNA TGTGCCAGCAGCTTGGGCGGGACAGGGGGTTACGAGCAGTACTTC.

CDR3 nucleotide sequence: TGTGCCAGCAGTCCGCATCCCAGCGTGACCTACAATGAGCAGTTCTTC. Protein sequence: CASSPHPSVTYNEQFF. This chain connects TRBV28 to TRBJ2-1; D gene uncertain. The CDR3 is 16 amino acids. In germline, CDR1 is MDHEN, CDR2 SYDVKM. Trimming removed 5 bases from V and 2 bases from J, with 16 bases in between.

The chain is built from TRBV9 and TRBJ1-1; 12 nucleotides match TRBD1. Germline-derived CDR1 and CDR2 are SGDLS and YYNGEE. The CDR3 has 21 amino acids. V gave up 4 bases and J gave up 1 base; unmatched junction bases: 20. CDR3 loop: CASSPNFWDRGLALWNTEAFF. For the CDR3, the DNA is TGTGCCAGCAGCCCGAACTTTTGGGACAGGGGGCTAGCTTTATGGAACACTGAAGCTTTCTTT.

The chain joins TRBV29-1 to TRBJ1-1, with a weak D call TRBD1 (5 bases). The CDR3 is made up of 10 amino acids. Germline V gene lookup returns CDR1 SQVTM and CDR2 ANQGSEA. V shed 6 bases and J shed 12 bases, with 14 bases lying between them. CDR3 sequence (DNA): TGCAGCGTGGGGCAGGATACTTCTTTCTTT. Amino acids: CSVGQDTSFF.

CDR3 region: CASSLEAGLETQYF. The CDR3 DNA sequence: TGCGCCAGCAGCTTAGAAGCGGGACTGGAGACCCAGTACTTC. This sequence joins TRBV5-1 and TRBJ2-5; 7 bases align to TRBD2. Germline V gives CDR1 SGHRS, CDR2 YFSETQ. The J segment lost 5 bases and the V segment lost 2 bases, leaving 6 bases of the junction unmatched. This CDR3 is built from 14 residues.

The chain employs TRBV2 and TRBJ1-1; TRBD1 is a possible D gene (6 bases). Trimming removed 4 bases at V and 5 bases at J, with 17 bases between. CDR3 length: 15 amino acids. Germline loops: CDR1 SNHLY, CDR2 FYNNEI. CDR3 nucleotides: TGTGCCAGCAGTGCCAGAGGCCAAGGGGGTACTGAAGCTTTCTTT. It translates to CASSARGQGGTEAFF.

V gene TRBV7-3 combines with J gene TRBJ2-1; 10 nucleotides match TRBD2. The V and J ends lost 1 base and 1 base, in that order; junction bases with no gene match: 7. The CDR3 is 18 amino acids. Germline V gene data show CDR1 as SGHTA and CDR2 as FQGTGA. CDR3 region: CASSLNHPSGSSYNEQFF. The DNA for the CDR3 is TGTGCCAGCAGCTTAAACCATCCTAGCGGGAGTTCCTACAATGAGCAGTTCTTC.

The V gene is TRBV10-3, the J gene TRBJ1-2, with D maybe TRBD1 (6 bases). The ends were cut back, 6 bases at V and 7 bases at J, with 24 bases in the middle. CDR1 is ENHRY, CDR2 SYGVKD, per germline. The CDR3 has 16 amino acids. CDR3 residues: CAISHGGAARFSGYTF. The CDR3 DNA is TGTGCCATCAGCCACGGGGGGGCAGCGAGATTCTCTGGCTACACCTTC.

The V and J genes are TRBV15 and TRBJ2-1; TRBD2 matches at 11 bases. This CDR3 spans 17 amino acids. The junction had 5 bases not matched to a gene; V was cut back by 0 bases and J by 4 bases. CDR1 LNHNV and CDR2 YYDKDF come from the germline V gene (reference sequence). The chain's CDR3 is CATSRDAGLAGYNEQFF. DNA for the CDR3: TGTGCCACCAGCAGAGATGCCGGACTAGCGGGTTACAATGAGCAGTTCTTC.

This clone was observed once. The chain has TRBV5-1 and TRBJ2-5; 7 nucleotides align to TRBD1. V lost 1 base and J lost 1; bases outside the gene matches: 7. Germline CDR1 is SGHRS and CDR2 is YFSETQ. The CDR3 runs to 16 residues. CDR3 region: CASSLLGTAIQETQYF. In DNA form, the CDR3 reads TGCGCCAGCAGCTTGTTAGGGACAGCTATCCAAGAGACCCAGTACTTC.

The CDR3 loop reads CASWRGSGNTIYF. The CDR3 DNA sequence: TGTGCCAGCTGGCGGGGCTCTGGAAACACCATATATTTT. V is TRBV6-5 and J is TRBJ1-3; D is uncertain. CDR1 and CDR2 from the germline V gene are MNHEY and SVGAGI. The CDR3 contains 13 residues. The V and J ends lost 8 bases and 0 bases respectively, with 8 bases between them.

The chain is built from TRBV4-2 and TRBJ2-6; maybe TRBD1 (6 bases). The V gene lost 0 bases and the J gene lost 1 base, with 7 bases spanning the gap. Germline CDR1 is LGHNA and CDR2 is YNFKEQ. The CDR3 has 16 residues. The CDR3 region has the DNA TGTGCCAGCAGCCAAGACACAGGGTCTGGGGCCAACGTCCTGACTTTC. It yields the protein CASSQDTGSGANVLTF.

The rearrangement uses TRBV11-2 and TRBJ2-7, with a possible D match to TRBD1 (5 bases). The V end was cut by 4 bases, the J end by 0 bases, with 19 bases between. CDR1 and CDR2 (germline): SGHAT, FQNNGV. This CDR3 is built from 17 residues. The CDR3 DNA reads TGTGCCAGCAGCTCGACTCAAGGGGCCGCAAGCTCCTACGAGCAGTACTTC. Translating gives CASSSTQGAASSYEQYF.

The chain is built from TRBV7-9 and TRBJ2-7; D remains ambiguous. V was cut by 7 bases and J by 4 bases, with 8 bases left in between. This CDR3 region has 11 residues. Germline V gene sequence: CDR1 SEHNR, CDR2 FQNEAQ (reference sequence). CDR3 sequence: CASTPRYEQYF. The CDR3 DNA follows: TGTGCCAGCACCCCACGGTACGAGCAGTACTTC.

The chain joins TRBV19 to TRBJ2-7, with a tentative D call TRBD2 (6 bases). The V gene lost 7 bases and the J gene lost 1 base, with 20 bases spanning the gap. The CDR3 totals 16 residues. CDR1 and CDR2 (germline): LNHDA, SQIVND (reference sequence). The CDR3 reads CASTPGEGFKSYEQYF. The CDR3 DNA follows: TGTGCCAGTACTCCGGGGGAAGGGTTTAAGTCCTACGAGCAGTACTTC.

This clone was picked up one time. The junction and the germline gene differ at one end; a read error may be behind it. V gene TRBV27 combines with J gene TRBJ2-3, with TRBD2 matching 9 bases. This CDR3 has 14 amino acids. Germline CDR1 is MNHEY and CDR2 is SMNVEV (reference sequence). The CDR3 reads CASTLGLATDTQYF. CDR3 in DNA: TGTGCCAGCACTTTAGGACTAGCGACAGATACGCAGTATTTT.

The chain is built from TRBV10-1 and TRBJ1-1; D might be TRBD1 (5 bases). V lost 6 bases and J 1 base, leaving 9 bases between the germline ends. This CDR3 contains 13 residues. CDR1 is WNHNN and CDR2 is SYGVQD in the germline V gene (reference sequence). CDR3 nucleotides: TGCGCCAGCAGGTCCCAGGGGAACACTGAAGCTTTCTTT. Translation gives CASRSQGNTEAFF.

The chain is built from TRBV5-1 and TRBJ2-7, with TRBD2 as a possible D gene (5 bases). The CDR3 has 17 amino acids. In germline, CDR1 is SGHRS, CDR2 YFSETQ. The ends were cut back, 1 base at V and 3 bases at J, with 20 bases in the middle. CDR3 region: CASSLLGGDSSNYEQYF. Here the CDR3 DNA reads TGCGCCAGCAGCTTGCTAGGTGGGGATTCTAGCAACTACGAGCAGTACTTC.

The chain carries TRBV5-1 and TRBJ2-7; D may be TRBD2 (5 bases). The CDR3 covers 13 residues. Trimming left V 4 bases short and J 1 base short, with 9 bases between. The germline V gene encodes CDR1 SGHRS and CDR2 YFSETQ. The CDR3 DNA reads TGCGCCAGCAGCGTCGGGGTTTCCTACGAGCAGTACTTC. It is translated as CASSVGVSYEQYF.